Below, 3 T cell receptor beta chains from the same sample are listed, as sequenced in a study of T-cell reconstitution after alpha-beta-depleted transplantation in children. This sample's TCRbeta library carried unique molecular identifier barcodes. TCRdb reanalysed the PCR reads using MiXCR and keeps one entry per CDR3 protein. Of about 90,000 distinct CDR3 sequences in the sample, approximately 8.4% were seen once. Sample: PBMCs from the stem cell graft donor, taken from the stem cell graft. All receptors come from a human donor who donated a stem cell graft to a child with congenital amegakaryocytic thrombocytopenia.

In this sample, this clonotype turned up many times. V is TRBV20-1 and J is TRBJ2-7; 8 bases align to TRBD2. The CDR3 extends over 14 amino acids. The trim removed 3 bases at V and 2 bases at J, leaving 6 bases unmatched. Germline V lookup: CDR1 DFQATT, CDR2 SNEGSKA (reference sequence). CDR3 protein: CSARGTRLTYEQYF. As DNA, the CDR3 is TGCAGTGCTAGGGGGACTAGGCTAACCTACGAGCAGTACTTC.

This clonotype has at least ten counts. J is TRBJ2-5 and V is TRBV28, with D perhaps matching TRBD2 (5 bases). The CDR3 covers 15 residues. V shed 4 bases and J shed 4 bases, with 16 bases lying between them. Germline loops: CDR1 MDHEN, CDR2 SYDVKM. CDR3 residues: CASSSAGEGGETQYF. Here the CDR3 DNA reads TGTGCCAGCAGTTCCGCAGGAGAAGGAGGAGAGACCCAGTACTTC.

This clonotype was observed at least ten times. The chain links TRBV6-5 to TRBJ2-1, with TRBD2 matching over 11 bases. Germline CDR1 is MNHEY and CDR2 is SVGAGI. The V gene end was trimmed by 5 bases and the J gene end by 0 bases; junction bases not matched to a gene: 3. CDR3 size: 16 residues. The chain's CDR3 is CASSPGTSGSYNEQFF. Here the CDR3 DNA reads TGTGCCAGCAGTCCGGGGACTAGCGGCTCCTACAATGAGCAGTTCTTC.